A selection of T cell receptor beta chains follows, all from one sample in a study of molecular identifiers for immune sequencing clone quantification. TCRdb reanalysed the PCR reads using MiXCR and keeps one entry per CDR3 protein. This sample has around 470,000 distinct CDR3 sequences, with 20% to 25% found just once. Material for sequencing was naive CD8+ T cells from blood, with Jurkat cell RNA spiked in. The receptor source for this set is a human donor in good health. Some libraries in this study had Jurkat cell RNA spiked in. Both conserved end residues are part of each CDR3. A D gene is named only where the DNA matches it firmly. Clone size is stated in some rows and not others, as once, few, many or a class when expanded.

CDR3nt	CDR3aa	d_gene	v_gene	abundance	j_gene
TGCAGTGCTAGACTTGGACTAGCAATAGATACGCAGTATTTT	CSARLGLAIDTQYF	TRBD2	TRBV20-1	-	TRBJ2-3
TGTGCCACCAGCAGACCGGTCCCACGACAGGGACCAGATACGCAGTATTTT	CATSRPVPRQGPDTQYF	TRBD1	TRBV15	many	TRBJ2-3
TGTGCCAGCAGCGGGGGGCCGTACACAGATACGCAGTATTTT	CASSGGPYTDTQYF	-	TRBV6-5	-	TRBJ2-3
TGTGCCAGCAGAGGACAGGGGGCATGGGAGCAGTACTTC	CASRGQGAWEQYF	TRBD1	TRBV27	many	TRBJ2-7
TGCGCCAGCAGCTCGGAAGGTGAAGGGCGGAACGAGCAGTACTTC	CASSSEGEGRNEQYF	-	TRBV5-1	many	TRBJ2-7
TGCAGCGCGACCGGGACAGAGCCTTCTGGGGCCAACGTCCTGACTTTC	CSATGTEPSGANVLTF	TRBD1	TRBV29-1	many	TRBJ2-6
TGTGCCAGCAGCAAAGACATAAGCGGCGAAGCTTTCTTT	CASSKDISGEAFF	-	TRBV13	many	TRBJ1-1
TGTGCCAGCAGCCAGAGCCCTGGGACTGCAAATGAAAAACTGTTTTTT	CASSQSPGTANEKLFF	-	TRBV12-3/TRBV12-4	-	TRBJ1-4
TGTGCCAGTAGTATACCTGTCGGGGTATCCACCGGGGAGCTGTTTTTT	CASSIPVGVSTGELFF	-	TRBV19	few	TRBJ2-2
TGTGCCAGCAGCCAAGCTGGGACCCAAGAGACCCAGTACTTC	CASSQAGTQETQYF	-	TRBV16	-	TRBJ2-5
TGTGCCAGTAGTATGGAGGGTCTCGCGGCAGATACGCAGTATTTT	CASSMEGLAADTQYF	-	TRBV19	-	TRBJ2-3
TGCGCCAGCAGCCCCGGGGAGGGGGGTACAGATACGCAGTATTTT	CASSPGEGGTDTQYF	-	TRBV5-1	-	TRBJ2-3
TGTGCCAGCAGTCACCCCAGCGGGAGAGACAATGAGCAGTTCTTC	CASSHPSGRDNEQFF	TRBD2	TRBV6-6	-	TRBJ2-1
TGTGCCACCAGTGAAGCTAGTACTGAGCAGTTCTTC	CATSEASTEQFF	-	TRBV24-1	many	TRBJ2-1
TGTGCCAGCAGCCGAGCGGGAGGGCCGGGGACAGATACGCAGTATTTT	CASSRAGGPGTDTQYF	TRBD2	TRBV7-9	many	TRBJ2-3
TGTGCCAGCAGCGTAGCAGTCAGCGGACATAACACCGGGGAGCTGTTTTTT	CASSVAVSGHNTGELFF	-	TRBV9	-	TRBJ2-2
TGCGCCAGCAGCCAAGATCCAACCGGGACAATGAACACTGAAGCTTTCTTT	CASSQDPTGTMNTEAFF	-	TRBV4-3	many	TRBJ1-1
TGTGCCAGCATTCTCGCGGGACGTACGGAAAAAGCGTACAATGAGCAGTTCTTC	CASILAGRTEKAYNEQFF	-	TRBV6-2/TRBV6-3	-	TRBJ2-1
TGTGCCAGCAGCCAGGGACTCAGCGTCGAGCAGTACTTC	CASSQGLSVEQYF	-	TRBV4-2	many	TRBJ2-7
TGTGCCTGGAGTGTACGAGTGGGTGGTGAAGCTTTCTTT	CAWSVRVGGEAFF	-	TRBV30	-	TRBJ1-1
TGTGCCAGCAGTTTAATACTAGCGGGAGTTAATGAGCAGTTCTTC	CASSLILAGVNEQFF	TRBD2	TRBV27	once	TRBJ2-1
TGCAGCGTTGAAGATCTTGATGGTCCTGGTCTTTCGGAGACCCAGTACTTC	CSVEDLDGPGLSETQYF	-	TRBV29-1	many	TRBJ2-5
TGTGCCAGCAGCTTCCGGCAAACACCCTCCTACGAGCAGTACTTC	CASSFRQTPSYEQYF	-	TRBV5-6	few	TRBJ2-7
TGCAGCGTGGGGGGGTTAAAAACGGGACGCCCCAGCGAGACCCAGTACTTC	CSVGGLKTGRPSETQYF	TRBD2	TRBV29-1	many	TRBJ2-5
TGTGCCAGCAGCCAAGTAGGAGGCCTGGCCTATGGCTACACCTTC	CASSQVGGLAYGYTF	-	TRBV3-1	-	TRBJ1-2
TGTTCCAGTAGTATAGGGGACAGGGGCACAGATACGCAGTATTTT	CSSSIGDRGTDTQYF	TRBD1	TRBV19	-	TRBJ2-3
TGTGCCAGCAGATTGACTAGCGGGTCCTTATGGACCCAGTACTTC	CASRLTSGSLWTQYF	TRBD2	TRBV6-2/TRBV6-3	many	TRBJ2-5
TGCAGCGGACCCCTTGCGACGGGTGAGCAGTTCTTC	CSGPLATGEQFF	-	TRBV29-1	many	TRBJ2-1